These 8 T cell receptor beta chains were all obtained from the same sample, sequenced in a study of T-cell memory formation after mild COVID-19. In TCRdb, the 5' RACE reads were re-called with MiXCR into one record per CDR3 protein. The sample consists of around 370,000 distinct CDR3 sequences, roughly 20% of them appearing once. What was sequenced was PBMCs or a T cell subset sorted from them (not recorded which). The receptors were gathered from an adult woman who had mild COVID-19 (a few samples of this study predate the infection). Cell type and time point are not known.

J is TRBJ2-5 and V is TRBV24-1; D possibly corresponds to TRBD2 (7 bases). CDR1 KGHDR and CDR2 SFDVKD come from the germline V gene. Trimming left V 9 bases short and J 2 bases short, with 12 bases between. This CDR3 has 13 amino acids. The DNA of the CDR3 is TGTGCCACCCAGCGGGACACACAAGAGACCCAGTACTTC. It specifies CATQRDTQETQYF.

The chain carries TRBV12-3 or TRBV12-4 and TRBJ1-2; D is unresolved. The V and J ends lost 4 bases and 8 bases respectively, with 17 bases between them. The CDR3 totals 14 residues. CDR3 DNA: TGTGCCAGCAGTTCCTCCCGCCTGCAGTGGGGCTACACCTTC. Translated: CASSSSRLQWGYTF.

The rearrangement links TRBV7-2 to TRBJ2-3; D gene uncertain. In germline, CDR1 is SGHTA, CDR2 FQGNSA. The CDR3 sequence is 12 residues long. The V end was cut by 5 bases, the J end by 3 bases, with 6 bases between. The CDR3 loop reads CASSPVTDTQYF. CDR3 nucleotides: TGTGCCAGCAGCCCCGTAACAGATACGCAGTATTTT.

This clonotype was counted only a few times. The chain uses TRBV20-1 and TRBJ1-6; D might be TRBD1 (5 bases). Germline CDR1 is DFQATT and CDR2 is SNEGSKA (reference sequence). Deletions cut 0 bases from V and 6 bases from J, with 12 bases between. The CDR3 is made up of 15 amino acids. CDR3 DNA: TGCAGTGCTAGAGATGGGGGGGAGCCTAATTCACCCCTCCACTTT. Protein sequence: CSARDGGEPNSPLHF.

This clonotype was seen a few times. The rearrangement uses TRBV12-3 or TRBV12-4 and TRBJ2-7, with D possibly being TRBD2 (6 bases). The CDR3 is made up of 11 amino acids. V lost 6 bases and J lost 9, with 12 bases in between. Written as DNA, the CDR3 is TGTGCCAGCAGCCCTAGCGTTGGGCAGTACTTC. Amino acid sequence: CASSPSVGQYF.

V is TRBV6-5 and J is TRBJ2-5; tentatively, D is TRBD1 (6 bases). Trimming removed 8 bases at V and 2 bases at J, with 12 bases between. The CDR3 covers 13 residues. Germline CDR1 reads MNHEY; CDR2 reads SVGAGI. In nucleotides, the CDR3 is TGTGCCAGCCTGGCTAGGGGGCAAGAGACCCAGTACTTC. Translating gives CASLARGQETQYF.

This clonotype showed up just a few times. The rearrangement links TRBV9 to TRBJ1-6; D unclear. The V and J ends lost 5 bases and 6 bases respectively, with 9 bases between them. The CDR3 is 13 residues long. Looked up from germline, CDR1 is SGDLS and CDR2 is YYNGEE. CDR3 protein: CASSGNTNSPLHF. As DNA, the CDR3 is TGTGCCAGCAGTGGGAACACTAATTCACCCCTCCACTTT.

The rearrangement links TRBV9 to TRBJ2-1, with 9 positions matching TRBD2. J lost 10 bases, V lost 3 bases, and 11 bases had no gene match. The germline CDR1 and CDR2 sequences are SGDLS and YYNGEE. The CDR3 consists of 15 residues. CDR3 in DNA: TGTGCCAGCAGCGCTAGCGGGGAATCCAATAGGGAGCAGTTCTTC. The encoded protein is CASSASGESNREQFF.